This section outlines one T cell receptor beta chain sequence together with its context. Its antigen is undetermined. Trimming took 5 bases from V and 0 from J; bases not matched to a gene: 10. This CDR3 has 18 amino acids. In germline, CDR1 is SGHAT, CDR2 FQNNGV. These data are taken from a study of cytomegalovirus exposure and HLA in healthy donors. Whole-study findings and limits: It was about 150 TCR beta chains that were listed as cytomegalovirus-associated. First-cohort TCR clusters were later found to tend to co-occur in the roughly 130 validation repertoires.

TCRdb's table, derived via immunoSEQ multiplex PCR, lists solely in-frame clones and lacks some. The data contain 300,000 or so clones, around 90% of them singletons. This chain uses TRBV11-2 with TRBJ2-1; 10 bases are shared with TRBD2. The sample taken for sequencing was PBMCs. This receptor was obtained from a man aged 30 to 45 in good health and CMV-seronegative. The CDR3 loop reads CASSGPSGGANSYNEQFF. CDR3 bases: TGTGCCAGCAGCGGGCCAAGCGGGGGGGCTAACTCCTACAATGAGCAGTTCTTC.